This T cell receptor (beta chain) was obtained from a study of blood T cell repertoires in COVID-19. Background on the study: The United States, Italy and Spain provided the acute and convalescent COVID-19 samples. PBMCs, B-cell-depleted T cells, or T cells provided the cDNA or gDNA that made up the material.

Per the study methods: Reference gene primer amplification in the assay estimated nucleated cell counts. Repertoires were generated with immunoSEQ multiplex PCR, while TCRdb's copy carries only in-frame clones and drops some. V and J calls and clone size are those listed in that table; D and trimming were worked out from the DNA. This sample has more than 150,000 clones, with 85% to 90% found just once. The source material was peripheral blood. The sequence came from a woman between 65 and 79 years old with acute or convalescent COVID-19.

The chain's CDR3 is CASRTGQGNYGYTF. The CDR3 nucleotides read TGTGCCAGCAGGACGGGACAGGGGAACTATGGCTACACCTTC. The J gene is TRBJ1-2, the V gene TRBV3-1 (or the pseudogene TRBV3-2); 10 bases map to TRBD1. The CDR3 is made up of 14 amino acids. V lost 6 bases to trimming and J lost 2 bases; unmatched junction nucleotides: 3. Germline loops: CDR1 LGHDT, CDR2 YNNKEL (reference sequence).